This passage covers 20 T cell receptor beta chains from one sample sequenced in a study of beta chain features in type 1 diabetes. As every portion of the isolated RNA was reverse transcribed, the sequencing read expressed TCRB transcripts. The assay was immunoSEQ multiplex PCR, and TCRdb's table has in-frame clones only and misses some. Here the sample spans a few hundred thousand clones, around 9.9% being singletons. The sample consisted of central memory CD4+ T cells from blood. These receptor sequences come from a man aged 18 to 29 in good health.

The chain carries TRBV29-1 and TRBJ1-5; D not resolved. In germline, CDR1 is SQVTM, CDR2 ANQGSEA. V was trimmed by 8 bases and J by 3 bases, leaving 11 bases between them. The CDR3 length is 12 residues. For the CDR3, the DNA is TGCAGCATTCAGGTGGACAATCAGCCCCAGCATTTT. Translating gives CSIQVDNQPQHF.

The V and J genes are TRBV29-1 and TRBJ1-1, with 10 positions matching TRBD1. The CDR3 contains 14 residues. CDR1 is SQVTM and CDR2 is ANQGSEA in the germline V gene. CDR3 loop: CTYDRGLTNTEAFF. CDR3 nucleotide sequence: TGCACCTACGACAGGGGGCTGACGAACACTGAAGCTTTCTTT.

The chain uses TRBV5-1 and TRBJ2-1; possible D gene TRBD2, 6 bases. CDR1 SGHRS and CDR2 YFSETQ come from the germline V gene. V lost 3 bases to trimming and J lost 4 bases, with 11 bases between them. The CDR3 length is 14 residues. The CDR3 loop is CASSSEGGYNEQFF. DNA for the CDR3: TGCGCCAGCAGCTCGGAGGGCGGTTACAATGAGCAGTTCTTC.

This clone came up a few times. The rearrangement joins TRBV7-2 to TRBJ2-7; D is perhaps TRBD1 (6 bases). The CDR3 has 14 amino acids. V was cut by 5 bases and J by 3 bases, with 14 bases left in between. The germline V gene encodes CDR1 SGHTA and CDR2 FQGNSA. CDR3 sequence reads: CASSTRPQGYEQYF. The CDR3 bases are TGTGCCAGCAGCACTCGTCCACAGGGCTACGAGCAGTACTTC.

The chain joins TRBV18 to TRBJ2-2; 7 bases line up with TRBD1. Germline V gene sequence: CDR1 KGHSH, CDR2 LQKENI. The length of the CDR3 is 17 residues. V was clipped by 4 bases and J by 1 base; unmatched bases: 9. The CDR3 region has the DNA TGTGCCAGCTCACAAACACGGGACAGAGGGAACACCGGGGAGCTGTTTTTT. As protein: CASSQTRDRGNTGELFF.

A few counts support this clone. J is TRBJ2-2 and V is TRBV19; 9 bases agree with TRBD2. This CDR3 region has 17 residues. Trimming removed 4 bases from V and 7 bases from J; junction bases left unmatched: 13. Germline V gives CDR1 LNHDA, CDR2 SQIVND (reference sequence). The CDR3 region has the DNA TGTGCCAGTAGTAAGGACAGCGGGAGGCCCTTTGTCGGGGAGCTGTTTTTT. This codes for CASSKDSGRPFVGELFF.

For the CDR3, the DNA is TGTGCCAGCAGTCCTGCTTCGCAGGGAGAGACCCAGTACTTC. It is translated as CASSPASQGETQYF. This chain uses TRBV6-5 with TRBJ2-5, with D possibly matching TRBD1 (5 bases). V lost 5 bases, J lost 4 bases, and 14 bases lay in between. Germline V gives CDR1 MNHEY, CDR2 SVGAGI. The CDR3 is 14 residues long.

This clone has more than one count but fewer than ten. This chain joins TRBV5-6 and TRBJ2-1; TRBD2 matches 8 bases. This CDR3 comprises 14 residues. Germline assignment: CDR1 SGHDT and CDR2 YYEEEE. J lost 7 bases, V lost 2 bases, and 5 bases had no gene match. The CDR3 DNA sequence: TGTGCCAGCAGCTTCAGCGGGAGAGGAAATGAGCAGTTCTTC. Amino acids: CASSFSGRGNEQFF.

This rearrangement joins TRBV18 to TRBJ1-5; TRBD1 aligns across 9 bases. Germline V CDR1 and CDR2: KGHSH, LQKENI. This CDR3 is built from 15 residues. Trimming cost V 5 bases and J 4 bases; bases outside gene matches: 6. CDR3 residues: CASSEGQGSNQPQHF. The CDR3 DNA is TGTGCCAGCTCAGAGGGACAGGGCAGTAATCAGCCCCAGCATTTT.

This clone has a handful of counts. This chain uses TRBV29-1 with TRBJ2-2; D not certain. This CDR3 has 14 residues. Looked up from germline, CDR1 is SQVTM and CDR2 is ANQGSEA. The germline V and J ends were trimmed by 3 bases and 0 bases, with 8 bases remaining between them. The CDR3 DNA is TGCAGCGTTGAGAGGACCGCGAACACCGGGGAGCTGTTTTTT. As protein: CSVERTANTGELFF.

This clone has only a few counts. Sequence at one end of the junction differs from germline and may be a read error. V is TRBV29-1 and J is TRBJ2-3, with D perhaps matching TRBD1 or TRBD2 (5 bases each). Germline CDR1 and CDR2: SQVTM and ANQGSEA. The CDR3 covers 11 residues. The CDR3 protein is CSVKEGTVQYF. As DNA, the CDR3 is TGCAGCGTTAAAGAAGGGACGGTGCAGTATTTT.

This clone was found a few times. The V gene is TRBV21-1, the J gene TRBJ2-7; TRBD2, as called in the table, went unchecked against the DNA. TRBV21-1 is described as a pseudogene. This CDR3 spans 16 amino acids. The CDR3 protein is CASSNWIGRGAYEQYF. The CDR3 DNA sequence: TGTGCCAGCAGCAATTGGATTGGACGGGGGGCTTACGAGCAGTACTTC.

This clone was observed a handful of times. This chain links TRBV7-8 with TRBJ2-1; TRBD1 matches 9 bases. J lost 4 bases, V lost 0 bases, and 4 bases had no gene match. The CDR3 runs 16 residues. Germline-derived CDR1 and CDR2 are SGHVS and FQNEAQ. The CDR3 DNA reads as TGTGCCAGCAGCTTAGCTAGGACAGGGGTTTACAATGAGCAGTTCTTC. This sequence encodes CASSLARTGVYNEQFF.

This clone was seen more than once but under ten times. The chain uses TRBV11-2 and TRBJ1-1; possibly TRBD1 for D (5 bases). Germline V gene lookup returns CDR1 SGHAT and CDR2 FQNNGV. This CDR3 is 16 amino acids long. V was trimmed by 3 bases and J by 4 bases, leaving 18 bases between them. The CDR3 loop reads CASSFGRGAKGTEAFF. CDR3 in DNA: TGTGCCAGCAGCTTTGGCCGTGGGGCAAAAGGCACTGAAGCTTTCTTT. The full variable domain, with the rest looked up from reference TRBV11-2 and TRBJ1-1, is EAGVAQSPRYKIIEKRQSVAFWCNPISGHATLYWYQQILGQGPKLLIQFQNNGVVDDSQLPKDRFSAERLKGVDSTLKIQPAKLEDSAVYLCASSFGRGAKGTEAFFGQGTRLTVV.

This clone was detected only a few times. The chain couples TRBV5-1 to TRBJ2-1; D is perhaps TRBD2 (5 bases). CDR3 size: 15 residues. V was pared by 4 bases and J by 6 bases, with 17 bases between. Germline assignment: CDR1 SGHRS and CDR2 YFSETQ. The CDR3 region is CASSPVASRGNEQFF. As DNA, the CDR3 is TGCGCCAGCAGCCCGGTCGCTAGCCGGGGCAATGAGCAGTTCTTC.

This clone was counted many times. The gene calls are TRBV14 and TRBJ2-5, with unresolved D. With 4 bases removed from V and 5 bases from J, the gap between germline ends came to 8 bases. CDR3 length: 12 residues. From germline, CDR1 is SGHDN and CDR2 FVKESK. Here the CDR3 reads CASSPSWETQYF. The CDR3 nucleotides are TGTGCCAGCAGCCCTTCTTGGGAGACCCAGTACTTC.

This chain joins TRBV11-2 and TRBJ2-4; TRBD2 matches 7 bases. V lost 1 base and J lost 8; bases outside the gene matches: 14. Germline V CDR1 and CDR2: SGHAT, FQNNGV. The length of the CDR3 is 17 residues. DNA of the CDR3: TGTGCCAGCAGCTTAGCACCGGGCGCGGGAGTGGGTGACATTCAGTACTTC. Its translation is CASSLAPGAGVGDIQYF.

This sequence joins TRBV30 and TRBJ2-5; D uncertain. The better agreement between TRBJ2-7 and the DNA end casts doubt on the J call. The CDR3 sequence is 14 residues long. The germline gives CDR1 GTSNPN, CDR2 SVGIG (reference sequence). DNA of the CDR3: TGTGCCTGGAGTGACACCTCTCGCTCCTACGAGCAGTACTTC. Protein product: CAWSDTSRSYEQYF.

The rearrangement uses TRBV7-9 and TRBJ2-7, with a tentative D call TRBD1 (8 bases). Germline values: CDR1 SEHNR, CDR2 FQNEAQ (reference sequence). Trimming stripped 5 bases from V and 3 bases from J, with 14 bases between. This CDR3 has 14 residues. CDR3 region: CASSLTGGDYEQYF. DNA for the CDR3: TGTGCCAGCAGCCTCACAGGGGGGGACTACGAGCAGTACTTC.

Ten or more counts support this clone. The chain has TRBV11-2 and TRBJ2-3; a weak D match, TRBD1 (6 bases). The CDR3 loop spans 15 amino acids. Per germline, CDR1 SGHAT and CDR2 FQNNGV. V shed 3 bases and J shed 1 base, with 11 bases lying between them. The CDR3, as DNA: TGTGCCAGCAGCTTTGGCGCAGGGGGCACAGATACGCAGTATTTT. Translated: CASSFGAGGTDTQYF. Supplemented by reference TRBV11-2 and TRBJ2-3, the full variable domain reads EAGVAQSPRYKIIEKRQSVAFWCNPISGHATLYWYQQILGQGPKLLIQFQNNGVVDDSQLPKDRFSAERLKGVDSTLKIQPAKLEDSAVYLCASSFGAGGTDTQYFGPGTRLTVL.